This passage covers 30 T cell receptor beta chains from one sample sequenced in a study of blood T cells in healthy people across ages. With a J-beta primer mix and a sample-barcoded 5' primer, a second PCR ran about 7 to 12 cycles. TCRdb fed the 5' RACE reads into MiXCR, producing one record per CDR3 protein. The sample gives over 300,000 distinct CDR3 sequences, approximately 51% of which show up once; 51% is in the top ten. The material sequenced was blood. Receptors were obtained from a man aged 55 to 69 in good health.

Regarding this clonotype: A much larger clone lies one base from this, so it may be a read error. The chain is built from TRBV29-1 and TRBJ2-3; D is perhaps TRBD2 (7 bases). The CDR3 totals 14 residues. CDR1 is SQVTM, CDR2 ANQGSEA, per germline. V lost 8 bases, J lost 2 bases, and 17 bases lay in between. In DNA form, the CDR3 reads TGCAGCATCCATCGGGGGGCTGACACAGATACGCAGTATTTT. This gives the protein CSIHRGADTDTQYF.

The CDR3, as DNA: TGTGCCAGCAGTTCACAGGGCATGGGGACAACTGAAGCTTTCTTT. Translating it yields CASSSQGMGTTEAFF. The J gene is TRBJ1-1, the V gene TRBV12-3 or TRBV12-4; tentative D call: TRBD1 (6 bases). Trimming removed 4 bases at V and 5 bases at J, with 17 bases between. This CDR3 spans 15 amino acids.

This clonotype was observed a single time. The junction and the germline gene differ at one end; a read error may be behind it. V usage is TRBV20-1 and J usage is TRBJ1-2, with 8 bases matching TRBD1. The CDR3 has 15 residues. Germline lookup yields CDR1 DFQATT and CDR2 SNEGSKA (reference sequence). Here the CDR3 reads CSVRDPNRGDYGYTF. In DNA form, the CDR3 reads TGCAGTGTTAGAGATCCTAACAGGGGGGACTATGGCTACACCTTC.

This clonotype was counted between two and nine times. The V and J genes are TRBV7-6 and TRBJ2-1, with TRBD2 matching over 9 bases. Germline lookup yields CDR1 SGHVS and CDR2 FNYEAQ. The CDR3 extends over 18 amino acids. The V segment lost 0 bases and the J segment 15 bases; nucleotides outside the gene matches: 21. CDR3 sequence: CASSLASGGGASRRSLFF. The CDR3 coding sequence is TGTGCCAGCAGCTTAGCTTCTGGCGGGGGGGCTTCAAGGAGGTCACTGTTCTTC.

The V call is TRBV5-1, the J call TRBJ2-7; tentatively, D is TRBD1 (6 bases). From germline, CDR1 is SGHRS and CDR2 YFSETQ. The CDR3 spans 14 residues. V dropped 4 bases and J dropped 3 bases, with 14 bases sitting between them. The CDR3 here is CASSPRDTYYEQYF. The DNA of the CDR3 is TGCGCCAGCAGCCCCCGGGACACATACTACGAGCAGTACTTC. Supplemented by reference TRBV5-1 and TRBJ2-7, the full variable domain reads KAGVTQTPRYLIKTRGQQVTLSCSPISGHRSVSWYQQTPGQGLQFLFEYFSETQRNKGNFPGRFSGRQFSNSRSEMNVSTLELGDSALYLCASSPRDTYYEQYFGPGTRLTVT.

The chain carries TRBV12-3 or TRBV12-4 and TRBJ2-1; D might be TRBD2 (6 bases). This CDR3 is built from 15 residues. V gave up 5 bases and J gave up 2 bases, with 13 bases separating them. The CDR3 region is CASSPWEEAYNEQFF. As DNA, the CDR3 is TGTGCCAGCAGTCCGTGGGAGGAGGCCTACAATGAGCAGTTCTTC.

The rearrangement links TRBV5-1 to TRBJ1-4; 7 nucleotides line up with TRBD1. Germline lookup yields CDR1 SGHRS and CDR2 YFSETQ. The CDR3 has 15 amino acids. V lost 0 bases to trimming and J lost 7 bases; unmatched junction nucleotides: 6. The CDR3 nucleotides are TGCGCCAGCAGCTTGGCCGGGGACAGTATTGAAAAACTGTTTTTT. Translated: CASSLAGDSIEKLFF.

The count of this clonotype is one. The rearrangement joins TRBV30 to TRBJ2-3, with 8 bases matching TRBD2. Germline assignment: CDR1 GTSNPN and CDR2 SVGIG (reference sequence). The CDR3 is 16 residues long. The J segment lost 9 bases and the V segment lost 2 bases, leaving 16 bases of the junction unmatched. For the CDR3, the DNA is TGTGCCTGGAGTAGAGAACTAGCGGTAGGGGCGAGGACGCAGTATTTT. Translated, it gives CAWSRELAVGARTQYF.

The chain has TRBV30 and TRBJ2-3, with 9 positions matching TRBD1. CDR1 and CDR2 from the germline V gene are GTSNPN and SVGIG (reference sequence). The CDR3 contains 15 residues. V dropped 3 bases and J dropped 0; count of bases not matched to a gene: 4. The CDR3: CAWSFGTGSTDTQYF. In DNA form, the CDR3 reads TGTGCCTGGAGCTTCGGGACAGGGAGCACAGATACGCAGTATTTT. The entire variable domain, with the rest obtained from reference TRBV30 and TRBJ2-3, is as follows: SQTIHQWPATLVQPVGSPLSLECTVEGTSNPNLYWYRQAAGRGLQLLFYSVGIGQISSEVPQNLSASRPQDRQFILSSKKLLLSDSGFYLCAWSFGTGSTDTQYFGPGTRLTVL.

The chain is built from TRBV25-1 and TRBJ1-1; 9 nucleotides match TRBD1. Unmatched junction bases numbered 6, after V lost 0 bases and J lost 1 base. This CDR3 contains 17 residues. Germline V CDR1 and CDR2: MGHDK, SYGVNS. The CDR3 reads CASSEYGQGLGNTEAFF. The CDR3 coding sequence is TGTGCCAGCAGTGAATATGGACAGGGGCTAGGGAACACTGAAGCTTTCTTT.

This clonotype came up a few times. The CDR3 sequence is CASSSGPRETQYF. CDR3 DNA: TGTGCCAGCAGCTCCGGGCCCAGGGAGACCCAGTACTTC. The V gene is TRBV3-1, the J gene TRBJ2-5; D is undetermined. Germline assignment: CDR1 LGHDT and CDR2 YNNKEL (reference sequence). V lost 5 bases, J lost 5 bases, and 12 bases lay in between. This CDR3 has 13 amino acids.

This chain connects TRBV6-1 to TRBJ1-2; perhaps TRBD1 as D (6 bases). The germline V gene has CDR1 MNHNS and CDR2 SASEGT. Trimming removed 0 bases from V and 7 bases from J, with 18 bases in between. The CDR3 length is 16 residues. The CDR3 coding sequence is TGTGCCAGCAGTGAAGCGGGGGCAGGGAAGAGGGGTGGCTACACCTTC. This sequence encodes CASSEAGAGKRGGYTF.

Remarks on this clonotype: Relative to the germline gene, one junction end is altered; a read error may explain this. The chain has TRBV4-3 and TRBJ2-7; D uncertain. Germline CDR1 is LGHNA and CDR2 is YSLEER. There are 16 residues in the CDR3. CDR3 coding DNA: TGCGCCAGCAGCCAGGAGCGTAGTTCCACCTCCCACGAGCAGTACTTC. Protein product: CASSQERSSTSHEQYF.

This chain joins TRBV24-1 and TRBJ2-4; D is possibly TRBD1 (8 bases). The CDR3 extends over 13 amino acids. Germline V gene sequence: CDR1 KGHDR, CDR2 SFDVKD. V lost 4 bases to trimming and J lost 14 bases, with 17 bases between them. DNA of the CDR3: TGTGCCACCAGTGACCCCGGACAGGGAGGGAAGTACTTC. It specifies CATSDPGQGGKYF.

The chain is built from TRBV12-3 or TRBV12-4 and TRBJ2-6; 9 bases are shared with TRBD1. The junction had 4 bases not matched to a gene; V was cut back by 6 bases and J by 4 bases. The CDR3 contains 15 residues. The CDR3, as DNA: TGTGCCAGCAGCCCGACAGGGGGAGGGGCCAACGTCCTGACTTTC. Protein product: CASSPTGGGANVLTF.

A few counts support this clonotype. The chain employs TRBV28 and TRBJ2-5, with 7 bases fitting TRBD1. Germline trimming cut 6 bases from V and 4 bases from J; bases unmatched to any gene: 11. The CDR3 spans 15 residues. Germline loops: CDR1 MDHEN, CDR2 SYDVKM. CDR3 nucleotide sequence: TGTGCCAGCAGCAACGACAGGGTTCTTGGAGAGACCCAGTACTTC. This codes for CASSNDRVLGETQYF.

The V call is TRBV20-1, the J call TRBJ1-5, with unresolved D. CDR1 and CDR2 from the germline V gene are DFQATT and SNEGSKA (reference sequence). V lost 5 bases and J lost 2, with 10 bases in between. The CDR3 totals 13 residues. CDR3 residues: CSAHGTGNQPQHF. DNA of the CDR3: TGCAGTGCTCACGGCACCGGCAATCAGCCCCAGCATTTT.

This clonotype was recorded a few times. The chain has TRBV18 and TRBJ1-1; D unclear. With 4 bases removed from V and 1 base from J, the gap between germline ends came to 7 bases. The CDR3 has 13 residues. Germline CDR1 is KGHSH and CDR2 is LQKENI. CDR3 coding DNA: TGTGCCAGCTCACTGGATACGAACACTGAAGCTTTCTTT. As protein: CASSLDTNTEAFF.

J is TRBJ1-5 and V is TRBV6-2 or TRBV6-3; tentative D call: TRBD1 (6 bases). CDR3 length equals 17 residues. V dropped 2 bases and J dropped 0 bases, with 14 bases sitting between them. Germline-derived CDR1 and CDR2 are MNHEY and SVGEGT. The CDR3 region has the DNA TGTGCCAGCAGTTACCCCCTGGGGGGCGTTAGCAATCAGCCCCAGCATTTT. It is translated as CASSYPLGGVSNQPQHF.

This rearrangement joins TRBV20-1 to TRBJ1-1, with TRBD1 matching over 10 bases. The CDR3 spans 11 residues. Germline loops: CDR1 DFQATT, CDR2 SNEGSKA (reference sequence). Unmatched junction bases numbered 3, after V lost 4 bases and J lost 10 bases. This CDR3 reads CSAMGQGRAFF. The CDR3 bases are TGCAGTGCTATGGGACAGGGGAGAGCTTTCTTT.

The genes are TRBV7-2 and TRBJ2-4; the D is unclear. The CDR3 is 17 amino acids. Germline CDR1 and CDR2: SGHTA and FQGNSA. The V end was cut by 1 base, the J end by 13 bases, with 26 bases between. The CDR3 spells CASSLVSVVSVKNEQYF. In DNA form, the CDR3 reads TGTGCCAGCAGCTTAGTGTCCGTCGTGAGCGTCAAGAATGAGCAGTACTTC.

The rearrangement links TRBV29-1 to TRBJ2-7; a possible D gene is TRBD1 (6 bases). This CDR3 has 12 amino acids. V lost 7 bases and J 6 bases, leaving 16 bases between the germline ends. CDR1 and CDR2 from the germline V gene are SQVTM and ANQGSEA. The CDR3 protein is CSGGTQGAEQYF. DNA for the CDR3: TGCAGCGGTGGGACACAGGGCGCCGAGCAGTACTTC.

The genes are TRBV29-1 and TRBJ1-2; TRBD1 agrees at 10 bases. This CDR3 is built from 13 residues. V lost 4 bases, J lost 8 bases, and 7 bases stayed unmatched. The V gene's germline CDR1 is SQVTM and CDR2 ANQGSEA. The CDR3 nucleotides read TGCAGCGTTGGGGACAGGGGTTCGGCGGGCTACACCTTC. It encodes CSVGDRGSAGYTF.

V and J are TRBV12-3 or TRBV12-4 and TRBJ2-1; the match to TRBD2 covers 8 bases. After removal of 5 bases from V and 0 bases from J, the junction contained 6 bases not matched to a gene. The CDR3 covers 16 residues. The CDR3 here is CASSPPAGGSYNEQFF. DNA for the CDR3: TGTGCCAGCAGTCCTCCCGCGGGGGGCTCCTACAATGAGCAGTTCTTC.

V usage is TRBV7-7 and J usage is TRBJ1-4, with D hard to call. The CDR3 is made up of 13 amino acids. Looked up from germline, CDR1 is SSHAT and CDR2 is FNYEAQ (reference sequence). Trimming pared 5 bases from V and 5 bases from J, leaving 9 bases between. For the CDR3, the DNA is TGTGCCAGCAGCGCCGGACCAAATGAAAAACTGTTTTTT. It codes for CASSAGPNEKLFF.

This clonotype was recorded a few times. This chain links TRBV25-1 with TRBJ1-2; 7 nucleotides line up with TRBD1. V shed 6 bases, J shed 6 bases, and the junction held 7 bases outside the gene matches. The CDR3 runs to 13 residues. CDR1 and CDR2 (germline): MGHDK, SYGVNS. The CDR3 reads CASSPDRVDGYTF. The CDR3 nucleotides read TGTGCCAGCAGCCCAGACAGGGTGGATGGCTACACCTTC.

The J gene is TRBJ2-2, the V gene TRBV12-5, with 8 positions matching TRBD1. With 1 base clipped from V and 5 bases from J, the junction kept 9 bases outside the gene matches. CDR3 length: 17 residues. The germline gives CDR1 LGHNT, CDR2 FRNRAP. The CDR3 loop reads CASGLETGQGITGELFF. The CDR3 DNA sequence: TGTGCTAGTGGTTTGGAGACCGGACAGGGTATAACCGGGGAGCTGTTTTTT.

This rearrangement joins TRBV5-1 to TRBJ2-5; 7 bases agree with TRBD1. CDR3 length: 15 amino acids. Germline values: CDR1 SGHRS, CDR2 YFSETQ. The V gene end was trimmed by 3 bases and the J gene end by 4 bases; junction bases not matched to a gene: 9. The CDR3 spells CASSWTYTGVETQYF. CDR3 DNA: TGCGCCAGCAGCTGGACCTACACAGGGGTAGAGACCCAGTACTTC.

The CDR3 DNA reads TGTGCCACCAGCAGAGACGGGGTCGACTATGGCTACACCTTC. Amino acids: CATSRDGVDYGYTF. V and J are TRBV15 and TRBJ1-2; D is uncertain. V lost 0 bases to trimming and J lost 3 bases, with 8 bases between them. CDR3 length: 14 amino acids. From germline, CDR1 is LNHNV and CDR2 YYDKDF (reference sequence).

The chain couples TRBV7-9 to TRBJ2-3, with D perhaps TRBD1 (6 bases). V was clipped by 5 bases and J by 3 bases, with 9 bases between them. This CDR3 contains 13 residues. Germline values: CDR1 SEHNR, CDR2 FQNEAQ (reference sequence). The CDR3 DNA reads as TGTGCCAGCAGCCATGACAGGACAGATACGCAGTATTTT. Protein sequence: CASSHDRTDTQYF.